This TCR beta chain was observed in a study of early T cells in non-severe SARS-CoV-2 infection. Turning to the study itself: The study sequenced bulk RNA from unsorted whole blood, with chains unpaired.

Overall study findings and caveats: Matches to VDJdb favored anti-spike CD8 responses and missed private and CD4 specificities.

The CDR3 contains 15 residues. The germline CDR1 and CDR2 sequences are LGHNA and YSLEER. J lost 7 bases, V lost 5 bases, and 8 bases had no gene match. Individual cDNA molecules were tagged with unique molecular identifiers, the study reported. TCRdb reprocessed the 5' RACE reads with MiXCR, giving one entry per CDR3 protein. Of tens of thousands of distinct CDR3 sequences in the sample, 6.2% were seen once. Note on this clonotype: What it recognizes is unknown.

The source of this sequence is an adult who was a healthcare worker with PCR-confirmed SARS-CoV-2 infection or an uninfected control (not recorded which). The chain links TRBV4-3 to TRBJ2-4; 10 positions agree with TRBD1. The sample taken for sequencing was whole blood. As DNA, the CDR3 is TGCGCCAGCAGCACTAGGGGGACAGGGGAGAACATTCAGTACTTC. Protein sequence: CASSTRGTGENIQYF.